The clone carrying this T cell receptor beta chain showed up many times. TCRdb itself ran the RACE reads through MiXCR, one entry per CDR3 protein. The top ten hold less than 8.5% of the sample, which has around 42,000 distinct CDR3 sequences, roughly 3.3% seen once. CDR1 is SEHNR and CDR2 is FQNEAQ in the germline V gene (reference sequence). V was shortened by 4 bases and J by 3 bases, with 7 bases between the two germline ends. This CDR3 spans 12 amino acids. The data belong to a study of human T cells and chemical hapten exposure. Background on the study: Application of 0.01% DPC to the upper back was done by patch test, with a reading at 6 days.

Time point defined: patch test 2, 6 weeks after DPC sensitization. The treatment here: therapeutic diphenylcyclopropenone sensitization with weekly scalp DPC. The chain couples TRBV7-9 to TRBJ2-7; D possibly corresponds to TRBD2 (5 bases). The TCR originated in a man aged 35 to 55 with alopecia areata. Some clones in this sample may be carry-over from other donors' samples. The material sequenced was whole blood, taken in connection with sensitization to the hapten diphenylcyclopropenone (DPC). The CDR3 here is CASSSGIYEQYF. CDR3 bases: TGTGCCAGCAGCTCCGGGATCTACGAGCAGTACTTC.